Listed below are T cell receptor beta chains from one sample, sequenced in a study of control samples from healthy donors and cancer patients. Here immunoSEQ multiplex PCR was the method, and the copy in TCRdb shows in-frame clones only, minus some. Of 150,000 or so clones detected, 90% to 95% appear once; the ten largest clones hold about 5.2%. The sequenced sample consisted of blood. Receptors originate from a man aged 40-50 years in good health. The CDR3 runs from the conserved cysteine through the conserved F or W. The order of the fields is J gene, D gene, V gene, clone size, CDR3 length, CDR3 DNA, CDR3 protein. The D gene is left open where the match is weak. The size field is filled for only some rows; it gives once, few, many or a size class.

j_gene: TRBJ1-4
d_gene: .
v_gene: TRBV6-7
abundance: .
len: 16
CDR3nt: TGTGCCAGCAGTTACTCGAGCAGAACAACTAATGAAAAACTGTTTTTT
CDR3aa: CASSYSSRTTNEKLFF

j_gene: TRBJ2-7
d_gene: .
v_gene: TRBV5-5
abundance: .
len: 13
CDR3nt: TGTGCCAGCAGTTCAGGGGTCGTCTACGAGCAGTACTTC
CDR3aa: CASSSGVVYEQYF

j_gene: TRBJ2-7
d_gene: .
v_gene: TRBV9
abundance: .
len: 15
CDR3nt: TGTGCCAGCAGCGTAGCCATGGGGGCCTCCTACGAGCAGTACTTC
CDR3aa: CASSVAMGASYEQYF

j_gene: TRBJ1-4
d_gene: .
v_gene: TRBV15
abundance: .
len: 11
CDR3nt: TGTGCCAGCGCTTTAAGAGAAAAACTGTTTTTT
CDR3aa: CASALREKLFF

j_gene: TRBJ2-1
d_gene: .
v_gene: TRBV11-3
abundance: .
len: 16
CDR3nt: TGTGCCAGCAGCTTGAGGGGCTATCAGCCTCCATATGAGCAGTTCTTC
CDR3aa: CASSLRGYQPPYEQFF

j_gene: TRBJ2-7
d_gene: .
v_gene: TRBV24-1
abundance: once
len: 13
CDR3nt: TGTGCCACCTCTCGGGCAGGGGTCTACGAGCAGTACTTC
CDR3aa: CATSRAGVYEQYF

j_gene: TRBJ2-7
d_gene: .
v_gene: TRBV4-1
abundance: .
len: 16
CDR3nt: TGCGCCAGCAGCCAAGGTCCCCCCCGTAGCTCCTACGAGCAGTACTTC
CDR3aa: CASSQGPPRSSYEQYF

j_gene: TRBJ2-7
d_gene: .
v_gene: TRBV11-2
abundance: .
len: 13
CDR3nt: TGTGCCAGCAGCTTAACCGTTACCTACGAGCAGTACTTC
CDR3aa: CASSLTVTYEQYF

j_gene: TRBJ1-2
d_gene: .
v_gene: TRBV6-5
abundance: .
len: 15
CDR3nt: TGTGCCAGCAGTTACTCGTGGGCGATAAACTATGGCTACACCTTC
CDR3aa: CASSYSWAINYGYTF

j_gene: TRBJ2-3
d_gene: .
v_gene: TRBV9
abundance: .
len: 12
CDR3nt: TGTGCCAGCAGCGTAGACCCAGATACGCAGTATTTT
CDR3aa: CASSVDPDTQYF

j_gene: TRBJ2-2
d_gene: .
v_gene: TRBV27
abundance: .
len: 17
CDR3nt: TGTGCCAGCAGTTTGACCGACAGAAACCTAAACACCGGGGAGCTGTTTTTT
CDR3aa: CASSLTDRNLNTGELFF

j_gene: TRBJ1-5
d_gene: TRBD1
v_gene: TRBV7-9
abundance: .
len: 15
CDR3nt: TGTGCCAGCAGTTGGGGGACAGGGCCCAATCAGCCCCAGCATTTT
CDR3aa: CASSWGTGPNQPQHF

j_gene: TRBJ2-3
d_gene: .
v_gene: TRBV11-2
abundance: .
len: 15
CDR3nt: TGTGCCAGCAGCTTAGGCAGGAGACGCACAGATACGCAGTATTTT
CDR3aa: CASSLGRRRTDTQYF

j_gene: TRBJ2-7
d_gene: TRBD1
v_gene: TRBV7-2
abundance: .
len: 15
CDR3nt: TGTGCCAGCAGCCCCCAGACAGGGGTGAAAGACGAGCAGTACTTC
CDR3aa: CASSPQTGVKDEQYF

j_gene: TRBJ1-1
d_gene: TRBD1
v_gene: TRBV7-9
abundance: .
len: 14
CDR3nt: TGTGCCAGCAGCGAAAAAATACAGGGGACTGAAGCTTTCTTT
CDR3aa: CASSEKIQGTEAFF

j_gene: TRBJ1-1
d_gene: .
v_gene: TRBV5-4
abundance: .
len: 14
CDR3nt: TGTGCCAGCAGGCCCCCCCACAGTAGCACTGAAGCTTTCTTT
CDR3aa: CASRPPHSSTEAFF